This entry lists 22 T cell receptor beta chains sequenced from one sample in a study of breast tumors, draining lymph nodes, adjacent tissues. The lymph nodes were axillary draining lymph nodes from breast cancer patients. Using its own MiXCR run on the multiplex PCR reads, TCRdb lists one record per CDR3 protein. The sample consists of about 140,000 distinct CDR3 sequences, 32% of them appearing once. Sequencing was performed on axillary lymph node tissue. These receptor sequences come from a female donor with breast cancer. Some clones in this sample may be carry-over from other donors' samples.

In its sample, this clonotype was seen many times. The rearrangement joins TRBV28 to TRBJ2-7; D is tentatively TRBD1 or TRBD2 (5 bases each). The V gene lost 2 bases and the J gene lost 3 bases, with 8 bases spanning the gap. CDR3 length: 13 amino acids. Germline CDR1 MDHEN, CDR2 SYDVKM. CDR3 sequence: CASSLGGVYEQYF. The CDR3 coding sequence is TGTGCCAGCAGTTTAGGGGGTGTCTACGAGCAGTACTTC.

This clonotype was found many times. The gene calls are TRBV5-1 and TRBJ2-6; 9 bases align to TRBD1. J was trimmed by 0 bases and V by 2 bases; bases with no gene match: 9. The germline gives CDR1 SGHRS, CDR2 YFSETQ. There are 19 residues in the CDR3. The CDR3 region has the DNA TGCGCCAGCAGCTTTGGATCCGGGACAGGGATCTCTGGGGCCAACGTCCTGACTTTC. The encoded protein is CASSFGSGTGISGANVLTF.

On this clonotype itself: An end of the junction differs from the germline gene, which may be a read error. The genes are TRBV6-1 and TRBJ2-1, with 8 bases aligning to TRBD2. The germline CDR1 and CDR2 sequences are MNHNS and SASEGT. CDR3 size: 15 residues. The CDR3 DNA is TGTGCCAGCAGTCAAGCCGAAGCGGGAGTAAATGAGCAGTTCTTC. Translation: CASSQAEAGVNEQFF.

The table lists this clonotype with many counts. The chain has TRBV20-1 and TRBJ1-5; the D gene is possibly TRBD1 (6 bases). The germline V gene encodes CDR1 DFQATT and CDR2 SNEGSKA (reference sequence). The length of the CDR3 is 16 residues. Trimming pared 6 bases from V and 0 bases from J, leaving 18 bases between. This chain's CDR3 is CSAQPLTGDSNQPQHF. CDR3 bases: TGCAGTGCACAACCTCTGACAGGTGATAGCAATCAGCCCCAGCATTTT.

As for this clonotype: Sequence at one end of the junction differs from germline and may be a read error. This sequence joins TRBV24-1 and TRBJ2-1; 8 nucleotides align to TRBD2. This CDR3 region has 17 residues. CDR1 is KGHDR, CDR2 SFDVKD, per germline. The CDR3 coding sequence is TGTGCCACCAGTGATTCGCGGGGGGCCGGCTCCTACAATGAGCAGCTCTTC. This translates into CATSDSRGAGSYNEQLF.

This clonotype was picked up one time. The V call is TRBV5-8, the J call TRBJ2-7; D is perhaps TRBD1 (6 bases). The CDR3 is made up of 13 amino acids. Trimming left V 2 bases short and J 5 bases short, with 11 bases between. The germline V gene has CDR1 SGHTS and CDR2 YDEGEE. The CDR3 loop is CASSFRGLDEQYF. As DNA, the CDR3 is TGTGCCAGCAGCTTCAGGGGTCTGGACGAGCAGTACTTC.

The rearrangement joins TRBV24-1 to TRBJ2-1; tentative D call: TRBD2 (5 bases). The germline gives CDR1 KGHDR, CDR2 SFDVKD. CDR3 length: 17 residues. V shed 3 bases and J shed 6 bases, with 20 bases lying between them. The CDR3 DNA sequence: TGTGCCACCAGTGATCACCCGAAGGTAGCGTCGTCCAATGAGCAGTTCTTC. Translation: CATSDHPKVASSNEQFF.

This clonotype was seen repeatedly, ten times or more. The V and J genes are TRBV13 and TRBJ2-3, with D possibly being TRBD2 (6 bases). The germline V gene encodes CDR1 PRHDT and CDR2 FYEKMQ (reference sequence). This CDR3 has 16 amino acids. V dropped 5 bases and J dropped 0 bases, with 15 bases sitting between them. CDR3 protein: CASSQNSGPSTDTQYF. The CDR3 DNA follows: TGTGCCAGCAGCCAAAATAGCGGCCCTAGCACAGATACGCAGTATTTT.

The chain recombines TRBV7-9 with TRBJ2-3, with D possibly TRBD1 on 5 matching bases. The V gene's germline CDR1 is SEHNR and CDR2 FQNEAQ (reference sequence). V was shortened by 1 base and J by 5 bases, with 10 bases between the two germline ends. The length of the CDR3 is 14 residues. The chain's CDR3 is CASSLGGMLDTQYF. The CDR3 nucleotides read TGTGCCAGCAGCTTAGGGGGCATGTTAGATACGCAGTATTTT.

At least ten counts were recorded for this clonotype. The V gene is TRBV5-1, the J gene TRBJ1-2; D unresolved. The germline gives CDR1 SGHRS, CDR2 YFSETQ. V dropped 0 bases and J dropped 4 bases, with 10 bases sitting between them. The CDR3 has 14 residues. The DNA for the CDR3 is TGCGCCAGCAGCTTGGAGGGCGGGTTCTATGGCTACACCTTC. Translating it yields CASSLEGGFYGYTF.

This clonotype came up many times. The J gene is TRBJ2-5, the V gene TRBV6-1; 14 bases agree with TRBD2. The germline V gene encodes CDR1 MNHNS and CDR2 SASEGT. This CDR3 spans 17 amino acids. V lost 4 bases to trimming and J lost 5 bases; unmatched junction nucleotides: 9. The CDR3 coding sequence is TGTGCCAGCAGTGTAACCAGACTAGCGGGGGGGCAGGAGACCCAGTACTTC. Translation: CASSVTRLAGGQETQYF.

This clonotype was counted many times. This chain uses TRBV6-6 with TRBJ2-2; possibly TRBD1 or TRBD2 for D (5 bases each). This CDR3 region has 15 residues. V was pared by 0 bases and J by 3 bases, with 8 bases between. Germline assignment: CDR1 MNHNY and CDR2 SVGAGI (reference sequence). The CDR3 spells CASSYSMGDTGELFF. The CDR3 bases are TGTGCCAGCAGTTACTCGATGGGGGACACCGGGGAGCTGTTTTTT.

The V and J genes are TRBV7-8 and TRBJ1-6; D gene ambiguous. This CDR3 is built from 17 residues. In germline, CDR1 is SGHVS, CDR2 FQNEAQ. Trimming removed 4 bases from V and 6 bases from J, with 19 bases in between. CDR3 sequence: CASSYASGQPFNSPLHF. The CDR3 DNA follows: TGTGCCAGCAGCTATGCGTCGGGCCAACCTTTTAATTCACCCCTCCACTTT. Filled out from reference TRBV7-8 and TRBJ1-6, the complete variable domain reads GAGVSQSPRYKVAKRGQDVALRCDPISGHVSLFWYQQALGQGPEFLTYFQNEAQLDKSGLPSDRFFAERPEGSVSTLKIQRTQQEDSAVYLCASSYASGQPFNSPLHFGNGTRLTVT.

This clonotype appeared many times. At one end, the junction sequence differs from germline, possibly due to a read error. The chain combines TRBV6-5 with TRBJ1-6; weak D call: TRBD1 (5 bases). Germline V lookup: CDR1 MNHEY, CDR2 SVGAGI. This CDR3 spans 14 amino acids. The CDR3 nucleotides are TGTGCCAGCAGTCACTCCGGCCGGGGGTTCTCCCTCCACTTT. Protein sequence: CASSHSGRGFSLHF.

The J gene is TRBJ1-3, the V gene TRBV7-3; possible D gene TRBD1, 5 bases. The CDR3 runs to 16 residues. Trimming removed 4 bases at V and 8 bases at J, with 21 bases between. CDR1 and CDR2 (germline): SGHTA, FQGTGA. The CDR3 DNA reads as TGTGCCAGCAGCTCAATTCGGAGGGGCTATGGCTACACCATATATTTT. Translation gives CASSSIRRGYGYTIYF.

This clonotype was seen only once. The chain couples TRBV5-1 to TRBJ1-1; a weak D match, TRBD1 (5 bases). V gave up 1 base and J gave up 1 base, with 11 bases separating them. The CDR3 loop spans 15 amino acids. CDR1 SGHRS and CDR2 YFSETQ come from the germline V gene. The CDR3 nucleotides read TGCGCCAGCAGCTTGTTTCAGGGCCCGAACACTGAAGCTTTCTTT. It is translated as CASSLFQGPNTEAFF. Supplemented by reference TRBV5-1 and TRBJ1-1, the full variable domain reads KAGVTQTPRYLIKTRGQQVTLSCSPISGHRSVSWYQQTPGQGLQFLFEYFSETQRNKGNFPGRFSGRQFSNSRSEMNVSTLELGDSALYLCASSLFQGPNTEAFFGQGTRLTVV.

This clonotype was counted at least ten times. J is TRBJ2-3 and V is TRBV5-4, with 7 bases identical to TRBD1. The germline V gene has CDR1 SGHNT and CDR2 YYREEE (reference sequence). The J segment lost 3 bases and the V segment lost 5 bases, leaving 9 bases of the junction unmatched. CDR3 length equals 15 residues. As DNA, the CDR3 is TGTGCCAGCAGAAAAAGAGGGGGCTCTACAGATACGCAGTATTTT. As protein: CASRKRGGSTDTQYF.

This clonotype was counted ten times or more. J is TRBJ2-3 and V is TRBV12-3 or TRBV12-4; no clear D. V lost 5 bases and J 4 bases, leaving 10 bases between the germline ends. The CDR3 sequence is 13 residues long. The CDR3 is CASSAGFPDTQYF. DNA for the CDR3: TGTGCCAGCAGTGCCGGGTTCCCAGATACGCAGTATTTT.

This clonotype was seen only once. V usage is TRBV3-1 and J usage is TRBJ1-4, with no clear D. Trimming removed 0 bases from V and 2 bases from J, with 10 bases in between. Germline V lookup: CDR1 LGHDT, CDR2 YNNKEL (reference sequence). The CDR3 length is 16 residues. Here the CDR3 DNA reads TGTGCCAGCAGCCAAGAAGGGCAGGTTACTAATGAAAAACTGTTTTTT. Encoded protein: CASSQEGQVTNEKLFF.

Many counts were recorded for this clonotype. The gene calls are TRBV10-3 and TRBJ1-2; D possibly corresponds to TRBD1 (5 bases). Germline CDR1 reads ENHRY; CDR2 reads SYGVKD. Between the trimmed V and J ends, which lost 0 bases and 4 bases, there was a span of 9 bases. This CDR3 is 14 amino acids long. The chain's CDR3 is CAISESLGPYGYTF. CDR3 DNA sequence: TGTGCCATCAGTGAGTCATTGGGACCCTATGGCTACACCTTC.

The rearrangement links TRBV7-6 to TRBJ1-5; D is unclear. The CDR3 consists of 11 residues. Trimming shortened V by 0 bases and J by 6 bases, and 0 bases separated the two germline ends. Germline assignment: CDR1 SGHVS and CDR2 FNYEAQ. The CDR3 DNA follows: TGTGCCAGCAGCTTAGCTCAGCCCCAGCATTTT. This translates into CASSLAQPQHF.

This clonotype was observed many times. A much larger clone differs by one base, so this may be a read error. The V call is TRBV7-9, the J call TRBJ2-7; tentatively, D is TRBD1 (5 bases). This CDR3 region has 12 residues. Germline CDR1 and CDR2: SEHNR and FQNEAQ (reference sequence). CDR3 in amino acids: CASSLGGYGQYV. The CDR3 nucleotides read TGTGCCAGCAGCTTAGGGGGCTACGGGCAGTACGTC.